The next 22 T cell receptor beta chains were all read from a single sample in a study of blood T cell repertoires in COVID-19. Method: immunoSEQ multiplex PCR; TCRdb's copy keeps in-frame clones and lacks some. The table shows some 350,000 clones, with about 90% occurring only once. The sample comprised PBMCs or T cells enriched from blood (not recorded which). The receptor set was obtained from a woman in her thirties who had recovered from COVID-19.

CDR3 DNA: TGTGCCAGCAGCTTGGGGACAATGATCCAGCCCCAGCATTTT. It encodes CASSLGTMIQPQHF. The V call is TRBV5-8, the J call TRBJ1-5, with a weak D call TRBD1 (5 bases). CDR3 length: 14 residues. Germline CDR1 is SGHTS and CDR2 is YDEGEE. V lost 0 bases to trimming and J lost 7 bases, with 11 bases between them. Full variable domain (missing parts from reference TRBV5-8 and TRBJ1-5): EAGVTQSPTHLIKTRGQQATLRCSPISGHTSVYWYQQALGLGLQFLLWYDEGEERNRGNFPPRFSGRQFPNYSSELNVNALELEDSALYLCASSLGTMIQPQHFGDGTRLSIL.

The chain employs TRBV27 and TRBJ1-2; TRBD1 agrees at 7 bases. V lost 5 bases, J lost 5 bases, and 2 bases stayed unmatched. CDR3 length equals 12 residues. Germline CDR1 reads MNHEY; CDR2 reads SMNVEV (reference sequence). The DNA for the CDR3 is TGTGCCAGCAGTCTCAGGGGGTATGGCTACACCTTC. It encodes CASSLRGYGYTF.

This clone was found once. The chain is built from TRBV2 and TRBJ1-2; D not resolved. Trimming stripped 5 bases from V and 4 bases from J, with 17 bases between. This CDR3 comprises 15 residues. The germline CDR1 and CDR2 sequences are SNHLY and FYNNEI. CDR3 region: CASSQDGSGGYGYTF. The CDR3 nucleotides read TGTGCCAGCAGTCAAGACGGTTCTGGCGGCTATGGCTACACCTTC.

This rearrangement joins TRBV6-5 to TRBJ1-5, with 7 positions matching TRBD1. The CDR3 is 15 residues long. J gave up 0 bases and V 10 bases, and 9 bases lay outside the gene matches. Germline V gene sequence: CDR1 MNHEY, CDR2 SVGAGI. The CDR3 region has the DNA TGTGCCACCCAACAGGGGCGGCATAGCAATCAGCCCCAGCATTTT. Residues: CATQQGRHSNQPQHF.

The chain's CDR3 is CASSSRGRYGYTF. CDR3 nucleotides: TGTGCCAGTAGTTCCAGGGGTCGGTATGGCTACACCTTC. The gene calls are TRBV19 and TRBJ1-2; a weak D match, TRBD1 (6 bases). Trimming removed 5 bases from V and 5 bases from J, with 12 bases in between. This CDR3 comprises 13 residues. In germline, CDR1 is LNHDA, CDR2 SQIVND (reference sequence).

The chain joins TRBV9 to TRBJ1-1, with TRBD1 as a possible D gene (5 bases). This CDR3 comprises 16 residues. Trimming removed 3 bases at V and 0 bases at J, with 15 bases between. Germline V gene data show CDR1 as SGDLS and CDR2 as YYNGEE. DNA for the CDR3: TGTGCCAGCAGCGAACCCAGGGCGGGGATGAACACTGAAGCTTTCTTT. Amino acid sequence: CASSEPRAGMNTEAFF.

The chain carries TRBV28 and TRBJ2-2, with 10 nucleotides matching TRBD1. The CDR3 runs to 17 residues. CDR1 and CDR2 from the germline V gene are MDHEN and SYDVKM. After removal of 5 bases from V and 5 bases from J, the junction contained 11 bases not matched to a gene. CDR3 residues: CASSLGQGYLRTGELFF. CDR3 sequence (DNA): TGTGCCAGCAGTCTGGGACAGGGGTATTTGCGGACCGGGGAGCTGTTTTTT.

The chain uses TRBV5-1 and TRBJ2-6, with D perhaps TRBD1 (5 bases). The germline V gene has CDR1 SGHRS and CDR2 YFSETQ. The CDR3 spans 18 residues. Trimming left V 0 bases short and J 2 bases short, with 15 bases between. CDR3 sequence (DNA): TGCGCCAGCAGCTTGGCCGGGCAGGGAAAGGCTGGGGCCAACGTCCTGACTTTC. Amino acids: CASSLAGQGKAGANVLTF.

The chain couples TRBV2 to TRBJ1-5, with D possibly being TRBD1 (6 bases). CDR1 is SNHLY and CDR2 is FYNNEI in the germline V gene. The CDR3 length is 13 residues. The V end was cut by 8 bases, the J end by 7 bases, with 15 bases between. The CDR3 protein is CASGGGWGQPQHF. The CDR3, as DNA: TGTGCCAGCGGCGGGGGCTGGGGGCAGCCCCAGCATTTT. Drawing the rest from reference TRBV2 and TRBJ1-5, the complete variable domain is EPEVTQTPSHQVTQMGQEVILRCVPISNHLYFYWYRQILGQKVEFLVSFYNNEISEKSEIFDDQFSVERPDGSNFTLKIRSTKLEDSAMYFCASGGGWGQPQHFGDGTRLSIL.

The chain is built from TRBV2 and TRBJ1-2; 8 bases fit TRBD1. The germline CDR1 and CDR2 sequences are SNHLY and FYNNEI. This CDR3 has 13 amino acids. Unmatched junction bases numbered 10, after V lost 10 bases and J lost 6 bases. DNA of the CDR3: TGTGCCACCCACCAGGGGGCGCCGGATGGCTACACCTTC. This encodes CATHQGAPDGYTF.

The V gene is TRBV10-3, the J gene TRBJ1-6, with 9 bases matching TRBD1. The CDR3 is 13 amino acids. CDR1 and CDR2 (germline): ENHRY, SYGVKD. V lost 9 bases and J lost 9; bases outside the gene matches: 6. CDR3 sequence (DNA): TGTGCCATAGCGGGACAGGGAGGTTCACCCCTCCACTTT. As protein: CAIAGQGGSPLHF.

This sequence joins TRBV5-1 and TRBJ2-5; TRBD1 matches 7 bases. CDR3 length equals 16 residues. CDR1 SGHRS and CDR2 YFSETQ come from the germline V gene. V lost 0 bases and J lost 1; bases outside the gene matches: 6. CDR3 protein: CASSLGSGGFQETQYF. Here the CDR3 DNA reads TGCGCCAGCAGCTTGGGGTCAGGGGGATTCCAAGAGACCCAGTACTTC.

This sequence joins TRBV6-5 and TRBJ1-6, with D tentatively TRBD1 (6 bases). Trimming stripped 7 bases from V and 10 bases from J, with 11 bases between. The CDR3 is made up of 12 amino acids. Looked up from germline, CDR1 is MNHEY and CDR2 is SVGAGI. The CDR3 loop reads CASTGVDSPLHF. The CDR3, as DNA: TGTGCCAGCACAGGGGTCGACTCACCCCTCCACTTT.

The chain combines TRBV4-2 with TRBJ1-5; D is perhaps TRBD1 (5 bases). This CDR3 is built from 17 residues. Per germline, CDR1 LGHNA and CDR2 YNFKEQ. V was trimmed by 5 bases and J by 0 bases, leaving 17 bases between them. CDR3 residues: CASSVGGKAYSNQPQHF. DNA for the CDR3: TGTGCCAGCAGCGTGGGGGGGAAGGCCTATAGCAATCAGCCCCAGCATTTT.

The chain employs TRBV4-1 and TRBJ1-6, with D hard to call. The CDR3 spans 13 residues. Looked up from germline, CDR1 is MGHRA and CDR2 is YSYEKL. Trimming took off 0 bases at V and 9 bases at J, with 6 bases between the two ends. The CDR3 here is CASSQDHSSPLHF. CDR3 bases: TGCGCCAGCAGCCAAGATCACAGTTCACCCCTCCACTTT.

Here the CDR3 DNA reads TGTGCTAGTGGTTTGTCTAGCGGGGGAGTTCTATATGAGCAGTTCTTC. This sequence encodes CASGLSSGGVLYEQFF. V gene TRBV12-5 combines with J gene TRBJ2-1, with TRBD2 matching 10 bases. V was pared by 2 bases and J by 8 bases, with 9 bases of the junction left unmatched. The germline V gene encodes CDR1 LGHNT and CDR2 FRNRAP. The CDR3 covers 16 residues.

This clone was recorded once. The J gene is TRBJ1-6, the V gene TRBV5-1, with D maybe TRBD1 (6 bases). Between the trimmed V and J ends, which lost 1 base and 8 bases, there was a span of 16 bases. Germline CDR1 SGHRS, CDR2 YFSETQ. CDR3 length equals 16 residues. CDR3 residues: CASSLSVEAGDSPLHF. CDR3 coding DNA: TGCGCCAGCAGCTTGTCGGTGGAGGCAGGGGATTCACCCCTCCACTTT.

The chain uses TRBV18 and TRBJ2-4; 10 bases line up with TRBD2. CDR1 is KGHSH, CDR2 LQKENI, per germline. V lost 2 bases, J lost 8 bases, and 9 bases stayed unmatched. The CDR3 runs 16 residues. The CDR3 loop is CASSPMASGGDDIQYF. CDR3 DNA: TGTGCCAGCTCACCAATGGCTAGCGGGGGAGATGACATTCAGTACTTC.

The rearrangement uses TRBV19 and TRBJ2-5; D is perhaps TRBD1 (6 bases). The V and J ends lost 3 bases and 2 bases respectively, with 16 bases between them. Germline V gives CDR1 LNHDA, CDR2 SQIVND (reference sequence). The CDR3 has 16 residues. The CDR3 here is CASSISSTGYQETQYF. CDR3 coding DNA: TGTGCCAGTAGTATCTCCTCGACAGGCTATCAAGAGACCCAGTACTTC.

Only one count was recorded for this clone. The chain combines TRBV28 with TRBJ2-1; the D gene is possibly TRBD1 (6 bases). This CDR3 contains 13 residues. Germline lookup yields CDR1 MDHEN and CDR2 SYDVKM. The V end was cut by 6 bases, the J end by 4 bases, with 10 bases between. CDR3 protein: CASRFQGYNEQFF. CDR3 DNA: TGTGCCAGCAGGTTCCAGGGGTACAATGAGCAGTTCTTC.

V usage is TRBV9 and J usage is TRBJ1-2, with 10 bases identical to TRBD1. Germline-derived CDR1 and CDR2 are SGDLS and YYNGEE. The CDR3 runs to 14 residues. V lost 3 bases to trimming and J lost 3 bases; unmatched junction nucleotides: 2. Here the CDR3 reads CASSATGGDYGYTF. The CDR3 nucleotides read TGTGCCAGCAGCGCGACAGGGGGCGACTATGGCTACACCTTC.

The J gene is TRBJ1-1, the V gene TRBV29-1, with D possibly TRBD1 on 5 matching bases. The CDR3 is 13 residues long. The germline gives CDR1 SQVTM, CDR2 ANQGSEA. V was cut by 0 bases and J by 10 bases, with 15 bases left in between. The CDR3 coding sequence is TGCAGCGTTGAAGATCAGGCAGGGTCAGCAGCTTTCTTT. It specifies CSVEDQAGSAAFF.